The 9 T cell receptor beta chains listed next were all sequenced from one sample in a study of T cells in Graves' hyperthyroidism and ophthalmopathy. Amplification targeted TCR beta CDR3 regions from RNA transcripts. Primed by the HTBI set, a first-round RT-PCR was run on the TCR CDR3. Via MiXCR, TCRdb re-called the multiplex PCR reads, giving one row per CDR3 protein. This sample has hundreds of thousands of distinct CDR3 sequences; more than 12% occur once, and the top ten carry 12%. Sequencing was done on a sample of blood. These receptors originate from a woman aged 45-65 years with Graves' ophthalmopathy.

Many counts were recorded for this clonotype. CDR3 sequence: CASSLGLNTGELFF. The CDR3 region has the DNA TGTGCCAGCAGTTTGGGACTGAACACCGGGGAGCTGTTTTTT. V is TRBV28 and J is TRBJ2-2; the D gene is possibly TRBD2 (6 bases). CDR1 is MDHEN, CDR2 SYDVKM, per germline. The ends were cut back, 3 bases at V and 1 base at J, with 6 bases in the middle. This CDR3 has 14 amino acids.

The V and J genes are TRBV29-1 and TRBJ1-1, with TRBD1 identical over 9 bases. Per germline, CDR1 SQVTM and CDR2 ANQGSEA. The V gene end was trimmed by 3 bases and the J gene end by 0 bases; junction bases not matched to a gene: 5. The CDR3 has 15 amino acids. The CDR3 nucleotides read TGCAGCGTTGATTTACAGGGGGCTATGAACACTGAAGCTTTCTTT. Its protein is CSVDLQGAMNTEAFF.

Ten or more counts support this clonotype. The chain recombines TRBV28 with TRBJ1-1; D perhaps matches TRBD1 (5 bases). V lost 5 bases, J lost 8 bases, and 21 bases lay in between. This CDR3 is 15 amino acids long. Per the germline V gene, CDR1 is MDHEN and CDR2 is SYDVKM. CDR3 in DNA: TGTGCCAGCAGTCCGATAACCCGGGGCAATAAAGAAGCTTTCTTT. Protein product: CASSPITRGNKEAFF.

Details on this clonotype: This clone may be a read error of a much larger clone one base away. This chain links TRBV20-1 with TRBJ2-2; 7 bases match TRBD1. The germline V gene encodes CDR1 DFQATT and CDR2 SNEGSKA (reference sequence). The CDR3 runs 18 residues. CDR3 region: CSVRDRFKGGGNTGELFF. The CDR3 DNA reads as TGCAGTGTTAGAGATCGATTTAAAGGGGGCGGAAACACCGGGGAGCTGTTTTTT.

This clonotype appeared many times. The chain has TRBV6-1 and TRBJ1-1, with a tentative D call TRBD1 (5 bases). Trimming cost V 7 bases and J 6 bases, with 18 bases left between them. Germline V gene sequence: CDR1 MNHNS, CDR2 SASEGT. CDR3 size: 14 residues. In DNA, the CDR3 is TGTGCCAGCATGGTGGTGGGACCTCACGCTGAAGCTTTCTTT. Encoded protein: CASMVVGPHAEAFF.

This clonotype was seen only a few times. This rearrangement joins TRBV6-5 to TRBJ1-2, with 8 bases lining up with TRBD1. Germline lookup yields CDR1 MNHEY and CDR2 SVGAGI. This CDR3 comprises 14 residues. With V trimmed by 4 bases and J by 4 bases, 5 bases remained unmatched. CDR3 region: CASSLTGAGYGYTF. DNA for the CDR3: TGTGCCAGCAGTTTGACAGGGGCGGGCTATGGCTACACCTTC.

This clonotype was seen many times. In nucleotides, the CDR3 is TGTGCCAGCAGCCCGGTGGGGACTAGCGGGAGGGGGGGCCCCTACGAGCAGTACTTC. Translating gives CASSPVGTSGRGGPYEQYF. This chain joins TRBV28 and TRBJ2-7, with 16 bases aligning to TRBD2. This CDR3 spans 19 amino acids. J lost 2 bases, V lost 6 bases, and 13 bases had no gene match. Germline V gene lookup returns CDR1 MDHEN and CDR2 SYDVKM.

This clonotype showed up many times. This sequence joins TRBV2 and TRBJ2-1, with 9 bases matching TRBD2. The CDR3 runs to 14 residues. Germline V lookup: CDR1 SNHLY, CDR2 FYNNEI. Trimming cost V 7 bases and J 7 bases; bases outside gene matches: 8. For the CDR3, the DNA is TGTGCCAGCATTTTTAGCGGGAGAACGAATGAGCAGTTCTTC. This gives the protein CASIFSGRTNEQFF.

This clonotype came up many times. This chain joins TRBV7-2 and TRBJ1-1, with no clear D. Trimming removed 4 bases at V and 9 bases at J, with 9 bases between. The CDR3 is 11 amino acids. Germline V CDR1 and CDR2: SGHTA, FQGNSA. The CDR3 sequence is CASSWGTQAFF. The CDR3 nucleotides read TGTGCCAGCAGCTGGGGTACCCAAGCTTTCTTT.